The sequence of this TCR beta chain was determined in a study of blood T cell repertoires in COVID-19. About the research overall: Both acute and convalescent COVID-19 samples were obtained from the United States, Italy and Spain. T cells, B-cell-depleted T cells, or PBMCs supplied cDNA or gDNA.

Original analysis: The assay estimated nucleated cells by amplifying reference gene primers. Here immunoSEQ multiplex PCR was the method, and the copy in TCRdb shows in-frame clones only, minus some. D and trimming come from the DNA, and the V and J calls and clone size come from that table. This repertoire shows 150,000 to 200,000 clones, roughly 84% found once; its top ten account for under 3%. With 4 bases clipped from V and 6 bases from J, the junction kept 4 bases outside the gene matches. This CDR3 contains 14 residues. The germline gives CDR1 SGHDN, CDR2 FVKESK. The chain couples TRBV14 to TRBJ1-4; 8 bases line up with TRBD1. The sample taken for sequencing was peripheral blood. The source is a human donor with acute or convalescent COVID-19. The donor label of this sample is uncertain. The CDR3 here is CASSLSDRDEKLFF. CDR3 DNA: TGTGCCAGCAGCCTATCGGACAGGGATGAAAAACTGTTTTTT.